This is a list of T cell receptor beta chains from one sample in a study of T cell repertoires in ileal Crohn's disease. Libraries were prepared by immunoSEQ multiplex PCR; TCRdb keeps only in-frame clonotypes and omits some of them. The sample consists of around 7,700 clones, 81% of them appearing once. The sample was ileal tissue. The receptors derive from an adult with Crohn's disease. Both conserved end residues are part of each CDR3. D genes are given only for firm matches. Not every row has a clone size; where given, it reads once, few, many or a size class.

>15|TRBV13|TRBJ1-2|.|.
CASSIHRASNYGYTF
TGTGCCAGCAGCATTCACAGGGCTTCTAACTATGGCTACACCTTC
>16|TRBV6-4|TRBJ2-5|.|TRBD2
CASSETSGSGQETQYF
TGTGCCAGCAGTGAGACTAGCGGGAGTGGGCAAGAGACCCAGTACTTC
>12|TRBV7-9|TRBJ2-1|.|.
CASSLALGEQFF
TGTGCCAGCAGCTTAGCGCTCGGTGAGCAGTTCTTC
>13|TRBV2|TRBJ2-7|few|.
CASMRDLTYEQYF
TGTGCCAGCATGCGAGACTTAACCTACGAGCAGTACTTC
>13|TRBV7-7|TRBJ1-1|.|.
CASSLTGNTEAFF
TGTGCTAGCAGCTTGACAGGGAACACTGAAGCTTTCTTT
>16|TRBV19|TRBJ2-7|.|.
CASSLRRETSSYEQYF
TGTGCCAGTAGTTTAAGACGGGAAACTTCTTCCTACGAGCAGTACTTC
>15|TRBV19|TRBJ1-3|.|.
CAISPNRNSGNTIYF
TGTGCCATCTCGCCTAACAGGAACTCTGGAAACACCATATATTTT
>13|TRBV6-1|TRBJ1-2|.|.
CASSPNRLREYTF
TGTGCCAGCAGCCCTAACCGCCTGAGGGAATACACCTTC
>17|TRBV25-1|TRBJ1-4|.|TRBD1
CASSDSGTGGSNEKLFF
TGTGCCAGCAGTGACTCCGGGACAGGGGGTTCTAATGAAAAACTGTTTTTT
>18|TRBV14|TRBJ2-1|.|.
CASSQGLGSGTYHDEQFF
TGTGCCAGCAGCCAAGGGCTTGGTAGTGGGACTTATCACGATGAGCAGTTCTTC
>15|TRBV19|TRBJ2-3|.|.
CASARSGESTDTQYF
TGTGCCAGTGCCAGATCGGGAGAGAGCACAGATACGCAGTATTTT
>12|TRBV18|TRBJ1-1|.|.
CASSASSAEAFF
TGTGCCAGCTCAGCCTCTAGCGCTGAAGCTTTCTTT
>14|TRBV7-9|TRBJ2-2|.|.
CASSLSRGTGELFF
TGTGCCAGCAGCTTATCACGGGGTACCGGGGAGCTGTTTTTT
>14|TRBV6-1|TRBJ2-7|.|TRBD2
CASSVAGVAYEQYF
TGTGCCAGCAGTGTAGCGGGAGTAGCCTACGAGCAGTACTTC
>14|TRBV5-1|TRBJ2-7|.|.
CASSLGGVTYEQYF
TGCGCCAGCAGCTTGGGCGGGGTCACCTACGAGCAGTACTTC
>14|TRBV4-1|TRBJ2-5|once|TRBD1
CASSPGTARETQYF
TGCGCCAGCAGCCCCGGGACAGCAAGAGAGACCCAGTACTTC
>16|TRBV7-7|TRBJ2-5|few|TRBD2
CASSPNSASGRETQYF
TGTGCTAGCAGCCCCAACTCCGCTAGCGGGAGAGAGACCCAGTACTTC
>16|TRBV4-1|TRBJ2-7|once|TRBD2
CASSQDPSGSPHEQYF
TGCGCCAGCAGCCAAGACCCTAGCGGGAGTCCCCACGAGCAGTACTTC
>15|TRBV6-5|TRBJ2-1|.|TRBD2
CASSYGRDSYNEQFF
TGTGCCAGCAGTTACGGGAGGGATTCCTACAATGAGCAGTTCTTC
>15|TRBV6-6|TRBJ1-5|.|.
CASSYAGSSNQPQHF
TGTGCCAGCAGTTACGCAGGGTCGAGCAATCAGCCCCAGCATTTT
>13|TRBV7-8|TRBJ1-1|.|.
CASGGQTNTEAFF
TGTGCCAGCGGCGGACAGACTAACACTGAAGCTTTCTTT
>13|TRBV5-4|TRBJ2-7|.|.
CASSLTGENEQYF
TGTGCCAGCAGCTTAACAGGCGAAAACGAGCAGTACTTC
>13|TRBV18|TRBJ2-5|.|TRBD2
CASSRTRQETQYF
TGTGCCAGCTCACGGACTAGACAAGAGACCCAGTACTTC
>16|TRBV18|TRBJ1-1|.|TRBD1
CASSRNRGEVNTEAFF
TGTGCCAGCTCAAGAAACAGGGGGGAGGTGAACACTGAAGCTTTCTTT
>14|TRBV4-1|TRBJ2-7|.|.
CASSHNPTKYEQYF
TGCGCCAGCAGCCATAATCCAACTAAGTACGAGCAGTACTTC
>17|TRBV5-6|TRBJ2-7|few|.
CASSLSSTQVDMAEQYF
TGTGCCAGCAGCTTGTCTTCCACGCAGGTCGATATGGCCGAGCAGTACTTC
>14|TRBV5-4|TRBJ2-5|.|.
CASSPQGFQETQYF
TGTGCCAGCAGCCCCCAGGGATTCCAAGAGACCCAGTACTTC
>17|TRBV29-1|TRBJ2-2|.|TRBD1
CSVNILRDRGGGGELFF
TGCAGCGTGAATATTCTCCGGGACAGGGGCGGAGGCGGGGAGCTGTTTTTT
>16|TRBV25-1|TRBJ1-1|.|.
CASSEHSPRGNTEAFF
TGTGCCAGCAGTGAGCATTCCCCGCGCGGGAACACTGAAGCTTTCTTT
>14|TRBV6-5|TRBJ1-4|once|.
CASSYLSGVEKLFF
TGTGCCAGCAGTTACTTGTCAGGGGTGGAAAAACTGTTTTTT
>13|TRBV2|TRBJ2-3|.|TRBD2
CASKREHTDTQYF
TGTGCCAGCAAGCGGGAGCATACAGATACGCAGTATTTT
>14|TRBV9|TRBJ1-5|.|.
CASSVGLEDQPQHF
TGTGCCAGCAGCGTAGGACTAGAGGATCAGCCCCAGCATTTT
>15|TRBV5-1|TRBJ1-1|.|.
CASSLDSHMNTEAFF
TGCGCCAGCAGCTTGGACAGCCACATGAACACTGAAGCTTTCTTT
>14|TRBV10-1|TRBJ1-4|.|.
CASSASRGNEKLFF
TGCGCCAGCAGTGCCAGCCGCGGTAATGAAAAACTGTTTTTT
>15|TRBV5-4|TRBJ2-3|.|.
CASSSPAGGTDTQYF
TGTGCCAGCAGCTCCCCCGCGGGCGGCACAGATACGCAGTATTTT
>14|TRBV6-6|TRBJ1-1|.|.
CASNGRTANTEAFF
TGTGCCAGCAACGGGCGGACAGCGAACACTGAAGCTTTCTTT
>13|TRBV2|TRBJ1-2|.|TRBD1
CASRGDRGYGYTF
TGTGCCAGCAGGGGGGACAGGGGCTATGGCTACACCTTC
>13|TRBV29-1|TRBJ1-1|.|TRBD1
CSATDRVRTEAFF
TGCAGCGCCACGGACAGGGTTCGCACTGAAGCTTTCTTT
>15|TRBV9|TRBJ2-7|.|.
CASSVAPGHNYEQYF
TGTGCCAGCAGCGTGGCCCCGGGACACAACTACGAGCAGTACTTC